This passage covers 14 T cell receptor beta chains from one sample sequenced in a study of blood T cell repertoires in COVID-19. Method: immunoSEQ multiplex PCR; TCRdb's copy keeps in-frame clones and lacks some. The sample includes a few hundred thousand clones, roughly nine tenths of them seen just once. The sequenced material came from PBMCs or T cells enriched from blood (not recorded which). These receptors were taken from a woman aged 45-60 years who had been exposed to COVID-19.

The chain joins TRBV3-1 (or the pseudogene TRBV3-2) to TRBJ1-4; D is unresolved. Germline CDR1 and CDR2: LGHDT and YNNKEL (reference sequence). V lost 1 base and J lost 12, with 15 bases in between. The CDR3 extends over 14 amino acids. DNA of the CDR3: TGTGCCAGCAGCCAAGGATGGCGGGCGGTGGAACTGTTTTTT. It specifies CASSQGWRAVELFF.

The chain is built from TRBV5-4 and TRBJ2-4, with a possible D match to TRBD2 (6 bases). V lost 5 bases to trimming and J lost 0 bases, with 15 bases between them. In germline, CDR1 is SGHNT, CDR2 YYREEE (reference sequence). CDR3 length: 16 amino acids. The CDR3 nucleotides are TGTGCCAGCAGTCCGGGGGAACTACTAGCCAAAAACATTCAGTACTTC. Translating gives CASSPGELLAKNIQYF.

J is TRBJ1-2 and V is TRBV28, with a weak D call TRBD1 (6 bases). V was cut by 2 bases and J by 4 bases, with 11 bases left in between. The CDR3 extends over 14 amino acids. Germline lookup yields CDR1 MDHEN and CDR2 SYDVKM. DNA of the CDR3: TGTGCCAGCAGTTTAAACCAGGGGAGCTATGGCTACACCTTC. It translates to CASSLNQGSYGYTF.

The chain is built from TRBV29-1 and TRBJ2-1; 13 bases fit TRBD2. This CDR3 comprises 17 residues. V lost 3 bases, J lost 1 base, and 6 bases stayed unmatched. Per the germline V gene, CDR1 is SQVTM and CDR2 is ANQGSEA. DNA for the CDR3: TGCAGCGTTGAGACTAGCGGGGGGCCCCGATCCTACAATGAGCAGTTCTTC. This translates into CSVETSGGPRSYNEQFF.

The chain is built from TRBV19 and TRBJ2-4; 10 bases align to TRBD2. The CDR3 covers 15 residues. Germline CDR1 reads LNHDA; CDR2 reads SQIVND (reference sequence). The V gene end was trimmed by 5 bases and the J gene end by 4 bases; junction bases not matched to a gene: 5. The CDR3 here is CASSLLAGLKNIQYF. The CDR3 DNA reads TGTGCCAGTAGTTTACTAGCGGGGTTAAAAAACATTCAGTACTTC. The variable domain in full, completed from reference TRBV19 and TRBJ2-4, reads DGGITQSPKYLFRKEGQNVTLSCEQNLNHDAMYWYRQDPGQGLRLIYYSQIVNDFQKGDIAEGYSVSREKKESFPLTVTSAQKNPTAFYLCASSLLAGLKNIQYFGAGTRLSVL.

The V and J genes are TRBV7-9 and TRBJ2-2, with 8 bases fitting TRBD1. CDR3 length: 15 residues. V lost 3 bases and J lost 7; bases outside the gene matches: 7. CDR1 SEHNR and CDR2 FQNEAQ come from the germline V gene (reference sequence). The CDR3 sequence is CASSFGSGGLGELFF. In nucleotides, the CDR3 is TGTGCCAGCAGCTTCGGCTCAGGGGGCCTCGGGGAGCTGTTTTTT. Full variable domain (rest looked up from reference TRBV7-9 and TRBJ2-2): DTGVSQNPRHKITKRGQNVTFRCDPISEHNRLYWYRQTLGQGPEFLTYFQNEAQLEKSRLLSDRFSAERPKGSFSTLEIQRTEQGDSAMYLCASSFGSGGLGELFFGEGSRLTVL.

The chain employs TRBV4-1 and TRBJ1-1; no firm D call. The CDR3 extends over 14 amino acids. V was clipped by 0 bases and J by 7 bases, with 12 bases between them. Germline-derived CDR1 and CDR2 are MGHRA and YSYEKL. CDR3 residues: CASSQDRVGSEAFF. CDR3 nucleotides: TGCGCCAGCAGCCAAGATAGGGTAGGGAGTGAAGCTTTCTTT.

This chain links TRBV21-1 with TRBJ1-1. TRBV21-1 is a listed pseudogene. This CDR3 region has 17 residues. CDR3 bases: TGTGCCAGTTTAAAGCGGGGACCCGAAAGCCCTAATGCTGAAGCTTTCTTT. This gives the protein CASLKRGPESPNAEAFF.

The rearrangement links TRBV5-1 to TRBJ2-6; no firm D call. CDR1 is SGHRS, CDR2 YFSETQ, per germline. CDR3 length: 16 amino acids. V lost 4 bases and J 3 bases, leaving 14 bases between the germline ends. CDR3 region: CASSARNFFGANVLTF. The CDR3, as DNA: TGCGCCAGCAGCGCTAGGAACTTTTTTGGGGCCAACGTCCTGACTTTC. The full variable domain, with the rest looked up from reference TRBV5-1 and TRBJ2-6, is KAGVTQTPRYLIKTRGQQVTLSCSPISGHRSVSWYQQTPGQGLQFLFEYFSETQRNKGNFPGRFSGRQFSNSRSEMNVSTLELGDSALYLCASSARNFFGANVLTFGAGSRLTVL.

The chain uses TRBV7-2 and TRBJ2-2; unclear D gene. The germline gives CDR1 SGHTA, CDR2 FQGNSA. The V gene lost 4 bases and the J gene lost 3 bases, with 6 bases spanning the gap. The CDR3 consists of 13 residues. The CDR3 sequence is CASSSTDTGELFF. The CDR3 DNA reads TGTGCCAGCAGCTCTACAGACACCGGGGAGCTGTTTTTT.

The CDR3 here is CASSPRDRGTDTQYF. DNA for the CDR3: TGTGCCAGCAGCCCCCGGGACAGGGGCACAGATACGCAGTATTTT. The chain carries TRBV11-2 and TRBJ2-3, with 9 bases matching TRBD1. The CDR3 consists of 15 residues. Germline lookup yields CDR1 SGHAT and CDR2 FQNNGV. The trim removed 5 bases at V and 1 base at J, leaving 4 bases unmatched.

V gene TRBV2 combines with J gene TRBJ1-3; tentative D call: TRBD1 (6 bases). This CDR3 comprises 15 residues. Deletions cut 5 bases from V and 0 bases from J, with 11 bases between. Looked up from germline, CDR1 is SNHLY and CDR2 is FYNNEI. In DNA form, the CDR3 reads TGTGCCAGCAGTAGGGACACTAGCTCTGGAAACACCATATATTTT. Protein sequence: CASSRDTSSGNTIYF.

This clone has just one count. This chain uses TRBV5-1 with TRBJ2-5; weak D call: TRBD2 (5 bases). CDR3 length: 16 residues. V lost 1 base, J lost 0 bases, and 13 bases lay in between. Germline V gene lookup returns CDR1 SGHRS and CDR2 YFSETQ. The DNA for the CDR3 is TGCGCCAGCAGCTTGTCGTCGGGAAGGTACCAAGAGACCCAGTACTTC. Protein sequence: CASSLSSGRYQETQYF.

The chain is built from TRBV6-1 and TRBJ2-5, with unresolved D. CDR3 length: 12 residues. V lost 2 bases and J lost 10, with 11 bases in between. The germline V gene has CDR1 MNHNS and CDR2 SASEGT. CDR3 nucleotide sequence: TGTGCCAGCAGTGAATTAATCCAGATCCAGTACTTC. Its translation: CASSELIQIQYF.